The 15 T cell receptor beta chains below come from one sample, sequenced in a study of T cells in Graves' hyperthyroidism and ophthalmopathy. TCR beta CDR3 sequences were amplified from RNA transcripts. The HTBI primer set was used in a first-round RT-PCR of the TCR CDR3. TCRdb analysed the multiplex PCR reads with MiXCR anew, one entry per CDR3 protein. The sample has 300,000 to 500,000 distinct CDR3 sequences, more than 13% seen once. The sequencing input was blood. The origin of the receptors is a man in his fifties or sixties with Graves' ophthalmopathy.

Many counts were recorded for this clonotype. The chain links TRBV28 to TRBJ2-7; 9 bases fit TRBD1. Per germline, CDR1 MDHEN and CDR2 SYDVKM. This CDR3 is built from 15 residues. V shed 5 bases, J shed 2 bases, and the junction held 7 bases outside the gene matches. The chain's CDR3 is CASSDGTGFPYEQYF. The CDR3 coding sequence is TGTGCCAGCAGTGACGGGACAGGGTTCCCCTACGAGCAGTACTTC.

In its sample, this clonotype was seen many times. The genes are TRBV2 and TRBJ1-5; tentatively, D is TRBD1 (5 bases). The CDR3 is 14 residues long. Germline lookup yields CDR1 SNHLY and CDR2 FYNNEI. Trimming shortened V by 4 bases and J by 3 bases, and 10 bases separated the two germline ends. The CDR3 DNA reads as TGTGCCAGCAGTGGGACGGGGCTCAATCAGCCCCAGCATTTT. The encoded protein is CASSGTGLNQPQHF.

Written as DNA, the CDR3 is TGTGCCAGCAGTTACTCCCGGGGCCGCGGGGGCTACACCTTC. Translating gives CASSYSRGRGGYTF. V and J are TRBV6-5 and TRBJ1-2, with D possibly matching TRBD1 (5 bases). Germline CDR1 is MNHEY and CDR2 is SVGAGI. The CDR3 totals 14 residues. Deletions cut 0 bases from V and 8 bases from J, with 13 bases between.

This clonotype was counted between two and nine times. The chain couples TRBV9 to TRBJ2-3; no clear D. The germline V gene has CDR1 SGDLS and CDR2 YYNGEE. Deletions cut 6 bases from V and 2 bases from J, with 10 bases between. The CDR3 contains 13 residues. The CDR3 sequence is CASNSWNTDTQYF. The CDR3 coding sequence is TGTGCCAGCAACTCTTGGAACACAGATACGCAGTATTTT.

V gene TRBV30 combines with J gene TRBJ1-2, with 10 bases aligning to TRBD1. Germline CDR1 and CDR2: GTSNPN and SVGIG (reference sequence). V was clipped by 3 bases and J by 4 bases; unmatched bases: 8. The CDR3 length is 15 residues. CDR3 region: CAWREETGGPYGYTF. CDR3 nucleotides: TGTGCCTGGAGGGAGGAGACAGGGGGCCCCTATGGCTACACCTTC.

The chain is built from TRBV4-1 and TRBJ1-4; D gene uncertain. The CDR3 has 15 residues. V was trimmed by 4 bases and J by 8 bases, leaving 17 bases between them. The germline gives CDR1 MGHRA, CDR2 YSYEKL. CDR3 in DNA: TGCGCCAGCAGCCTTGTGGAGAGTCTAGGGGAAAAACTGTTTTTT. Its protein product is CASSLVESLGEKLFF.

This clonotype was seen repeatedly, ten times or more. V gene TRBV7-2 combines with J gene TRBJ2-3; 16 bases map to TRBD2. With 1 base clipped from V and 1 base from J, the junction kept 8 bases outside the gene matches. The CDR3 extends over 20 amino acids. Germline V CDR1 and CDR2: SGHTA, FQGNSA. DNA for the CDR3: TGTGCCAGCAGCTTAGTGAGTTTCGGGACTAGCGGGAGGGGCACAGATACGCAGTATTTT. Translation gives CASSLVSFGTSGRGTDTQYF. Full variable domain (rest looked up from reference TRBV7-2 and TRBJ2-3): GAGVSQSPSNKVTEKGKDVELRCDPISGHTALYWYRQSLGQGLEFLIYFQGNSAPDKSGLPSDRFSAERTGGSVSTLTIQRTQQEDSAVYLCASSLVSFGTSGRGTDTQYFGPGTRLTVL.

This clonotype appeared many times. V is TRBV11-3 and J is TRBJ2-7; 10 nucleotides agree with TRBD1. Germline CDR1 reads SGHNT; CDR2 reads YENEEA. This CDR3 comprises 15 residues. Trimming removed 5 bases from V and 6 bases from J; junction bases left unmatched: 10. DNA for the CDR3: TGTGCCAGCAGCAAAGTGGTGGACAGGGGGGGCGAGCAGTACTTC. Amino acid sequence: CASSKVVDRGGEQYF.

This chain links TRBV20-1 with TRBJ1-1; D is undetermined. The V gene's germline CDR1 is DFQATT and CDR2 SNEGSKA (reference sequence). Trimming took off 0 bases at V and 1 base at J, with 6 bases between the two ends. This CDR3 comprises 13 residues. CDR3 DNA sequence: TGCAGTGCTAGAGATCGGCGGAACACTGAAGCTTTCTTT. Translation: CSARDRRNTEAFF.

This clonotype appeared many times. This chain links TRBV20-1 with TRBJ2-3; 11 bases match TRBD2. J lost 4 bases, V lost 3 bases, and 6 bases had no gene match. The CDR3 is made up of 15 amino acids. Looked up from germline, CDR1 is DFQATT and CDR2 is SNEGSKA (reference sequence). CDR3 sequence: CSASATSGNADTQYF. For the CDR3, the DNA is TGCAGTGCTAGCGCGACTAGCGGGAATGCAGATACGCAGTATTTT.

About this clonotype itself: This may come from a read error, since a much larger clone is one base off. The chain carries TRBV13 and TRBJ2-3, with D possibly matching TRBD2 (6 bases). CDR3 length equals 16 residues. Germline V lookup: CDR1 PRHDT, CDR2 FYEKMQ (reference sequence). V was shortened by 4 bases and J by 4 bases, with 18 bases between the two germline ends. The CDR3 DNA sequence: TGTGCCAGCAGCTCCGCTTGGGGGGAGGCCCCAGATACGCAGTATTTT. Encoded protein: CASSSAWGEAPDTQYF.

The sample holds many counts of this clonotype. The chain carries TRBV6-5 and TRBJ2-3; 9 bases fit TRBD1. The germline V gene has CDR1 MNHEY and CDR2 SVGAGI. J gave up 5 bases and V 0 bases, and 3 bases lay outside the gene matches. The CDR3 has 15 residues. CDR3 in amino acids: CASSYSGQGIDTQYF. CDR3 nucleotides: TGTGCCAGCAGTTACTCGGGACAGGGCATAGATACGCAGTATTTT.

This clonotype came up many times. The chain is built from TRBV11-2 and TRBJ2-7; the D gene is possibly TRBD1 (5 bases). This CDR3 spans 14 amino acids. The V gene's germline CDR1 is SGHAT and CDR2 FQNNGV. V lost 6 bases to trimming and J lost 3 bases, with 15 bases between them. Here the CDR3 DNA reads TGTGCCAGCAGTCAGGGTCGACCAAGCTACGAGCAGTACTTC. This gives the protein CASSQGRPSYEQYF. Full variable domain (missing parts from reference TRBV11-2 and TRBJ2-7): EAGVAQSPRYKIIEKRQSVAFWCNPISGHATLYWYQQILGQGPKLLIQFQNNGVVDDSQLPKDRFSAERLKGVDSTLKIQPAKLEDSAVYLCASSQGRPSYEQYFGPGTRLTVT.

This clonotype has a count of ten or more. In DNA, the CDR3 is TGTGCCAGCAGCTTAGTCGGGGGGACTAGCGGGAGCCCACTCGATACGCAGTATTTT. This codes for CASSLVGGTSGSPLDTQYF. The chain links TRBV7-2 to TRBJ2-3, with 14 bases aligning to TRBD2. V shed 1 base, J shed 6 bases, and the junction held 12 bases outside the gene matches. In germline, CDR1 is SGHTA, CDR2 FQGNSA. This CDR3 comprises 19 residues.

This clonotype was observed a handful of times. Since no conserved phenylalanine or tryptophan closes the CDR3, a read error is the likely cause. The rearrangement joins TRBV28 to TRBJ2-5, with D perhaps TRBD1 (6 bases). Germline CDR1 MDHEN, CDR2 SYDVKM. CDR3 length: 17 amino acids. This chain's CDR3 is CASSSRSPGQHQKTQYL. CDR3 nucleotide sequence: TGTGCCAGCAGTTCGCGGTCGCCTGGACAGCACCAAAAGACCCAGTACCTC.